A selection of T cell receptor beta chains follows, all from one sample in a study of cytomegalovirus exposure and HLA in healthy donors. TCRdb keeps only in-frame clones here, not all; method: immunoSEQ multiplex PCR. The sample carries 150,000 to 200,000 clones, around 82% recorded once. The specimen was PBMCs. These receptors all stem from a woman between 18 and 29 years old in good health and CMV-seropositive. Both conserved end residues are part of each CDR3. A D gene is named only where the DNA matches it firmly. A row's size may be missing; if present it is once, few, many or a size class.

CDR3 DNA: TGCAGCGTTCGGGACAGGGGCACAGATACGCAGTATTTT
CDR3 protein: CSVRDRGTDTQYF
V gene: TRBV29-1
clone size: .
D gene: TRBD1
J gene: TRBJ2-3

CDR3 DNA: TGTGCCACCAGCAGAGTAGCGGGGGCCTACAATGAGCAGTTCTTC
CDR3 protein: CATSRVAGAYNEQFF
V gene: TRBV15
clone size: .
D gene: TRBD2
J gene: TRBJ2-1

CDR3 DNA: TGCGCCAGCAGCCAAGATCCGGGGAACATTCAGTACTTC
CDR3 protein: CASSQDPGNIQYF
V gene: TRBV4-3
clone size: few
D gene: .
J gene: TRBJ2-4

CDR3 DNA: TGCGCCAGCAGCTCCTTCACAGGGGGCGCAGAAAAACTGTTTTTT
CDR3 protein: CASSSFTGGAEKLFF
V gene: TRBV5-1
clone size: .
D gene: TRBD1
J gene: TRBJ1-4

CDR3 DNA: TGTGCCAGCAGTTCCGGACAGAACCCCTACACCTTC
CDR3 protein: CASSSGQNPYTF
V gene: TRBV6-5
clone size: .
D gene: .
J gene: TRBJ1-2

CDR3 DNA: TGTGCCAGTAGCCAGGCGGGCAATGAGCAGTTCTTC
CDR3 protein: CASSQAGNEQFF
V gene: TRBV19
clone size: .
D gene: .
J gene: TRBJ2-1

CDR3 DNA: TGTGCCAGCAGTGCCACCCAGGCGCCGGGAGGCTACACCTTC
CDR3 protein: CASSATQAPGGYTF
V gene: TRBV6-1
clone size: .
D gene: .
J gene: TRBJ1-2

CDR3 DNA: TGTGCCAGCGAGCCCGGACAGGCGAAATATGGCTACACCTTC
CDR3 protein: CASEPGQAKYGYTF
V gene: TRBV2
clone size: .
D gene: TRBD1
J gene: TRBJ1-2

CDR3 DNA: TGTGCCAGCAGCTTAGTTGGGACCGGGGGGGAGCAGTACTTC
CDR3 protein: CASSLVGTGGEQYF
V gene: TRBV7-2
clone size: once
D gene: TRBD2
J gene: TRBJ2-7

CDR3 DNA: TGTGCCAGCAGCTCGGTACGGGGTCGCAATCAGCCCCAGCATTTT
CDR3 protein: CASSSVRGRNQPQHF
V gene: TRBV7-8
clone size: few
D gene: .
J gene: TRBJ1-5

CDR3 DNA: TGTGCCAGCAGCTTAGGAGCGGGGGCGGAGACCCAGTACTTC
CDR3 protein: CASSLGAGAETQYF
V gene: TRBV7-9
clone size: .
D gene: TRBD2
J gene: TRBJ2-5

CDR3 DNA: TGTGCCAGCAGCCCCCCCGACCCTCGAGGAGCTTTCTTT
CDR3 protein: CASSPPDPRGAFF
V gene: TRBV13
clone size: once
D gene: .
J gene: TRBJ1-1

CDR3 DNA: TGTGCCAGCAGCCTAGGCGGGGGACACGTGGAGACCCAGTACTTC
CDR3 protein: CASSLGGGHVETQYF
V gene: TRBV11-2
clone size: few
D gene: .
J gene: TRBJ2-5

CDR3 DNA: TGTGCCAGCAGCCAAGGTCAGCGGGGGGGAGGCCGGGATACGCAGTATTTT
CDR3 protein: CASSQGQRGGGRDTQYF
V gene: TRBV4-2
clone size: .
D gene: TRBD2
J gene: TRBJ2-3

CDR3 DNA: TGTGCCAGCAGCCTTTACAATGAGCAGTTCTTC
CDR3 protein: CASSLYNEQFF
V gene: TRBV2
clone size: .
D gene: .
J gene: TRBJ2-1

CDR3 DNA: TGTGCCAGCAGCCCTCCGGGACAGGGATATGGCTACACCTTC
CDR3 protein: CASSPPGQGYGYTF
V gene: TRBV14
clone size: .
D gene: TRBD1
J gene: TRBJ1-2

CDR3 DNA: TGTGCCAGCAGCGAGCAACTTCCACCCCTCCACTTT
CDR3 protein: CASSEQLPPLHF
V gene: TRBV7-8
clone size: few
D gene: .
J gene: TRBJ1-6

CDR3 DNA: TGCGCCAGCAGCCAAAGGGGTGGGACAGGTCCTTTGAACACTGAAGCTTTCTTT
CDR3 protein: CASSQRGGTGPLNTEAFF
V gene: TRBV4-1
clone size: .
D gene: TRBD1
J gene: TRBJ1-1

CDR3 DNA: TGTGCCAGCAGCTTAACCGGGACACACTACAATGAGCAGTTCTTC
CDR3 protein: CASSLTGTHYNEQFF
V gene: TRBV7-3
clone size: .
D gene: .
J gene: TRBJ2-1

CDR3 DNA: TGCGCCAGCAGCCCGGGGACAGCCAACTCAGATACGCAGTATTTT
CDR3 protein: CASSPGTANSDTQYF
V gene: TRBV5-1
clone size: .
D gene: TRBD1
J gene: TRBJ2-3

CDR3 DNA: TGTGCCAGCATTCCGGACAGGGTAACCTACAATGAGCAGTTCTTC
CDR3 protein: CASIPDRVTYNEQFF
V gene: TRBV2
clone size: .
D gene: TRBD1
J gene: TRBJ2-1

CDR3 DNA: TGTGCCAGCGGACCCCCCGGGACAGGGTCAGAGACCCAGTACTTC
CDR3 protein: CASGPPGTGSETQYF
V gene: TRBV25-1
clone size: .
D gene: TRBD1
J gene: TRBJ2-5

CDR3 DNA: TGTGCCAGCAGCGCCGCAGGGATCGACACCATATATTTT
CDR3 protein: CASSAAGIDTIYF
V gene: TRBV9
clone size: .
D gene: .
J gene: TRBJ1-3

CDR3 DNA: TGCAGCGTTGCTCTGGGGGGTGAGGTCAATGAGCAGTTCTTC
CDR3 protein: CSVALGGEVNEQFF
V gene: TRBV29-1
clone size: .
D gene: .
J gene: TRBJ2-1

CDR3 DNA: TGTGCCAGCAGCTGGGACTACCTAGATACGCAGTATTTT
CDR3 protein: CASSWDYLDTQYF
V gene: TRBV7-9
clone size: .
D gene: TRBD2
J gene: TRBJ2-3

CDR3 DNA: TGTGCCAGTAGTATGGCGGCAGGGGGCCCGAACACTGAAGCTTTCTTT
CDR3 protein: CASSMAAGGPNTEAFF
V gene: TRBV19
clone size: .
D gene: TRBD1
J gene: TRBJ1-1

CDR3 DNA: TGTGCCAGCAGCTTATACGGGACAGGGCCCAACGAGCAGTACTTC
CDR3 protein: CASSLYGTGPNEQYF
V gene: TRBV7-3
clone size: few
D gene: TRBD1
J gene: TRBJ2-7

CDR3 DNA: TGTGCCAGCAGTTACTCCACAGGGTTGAATGCAGATACGCAGTATTTT
CDR3 protein: CASSYSTGLNADTQYF
V gene: TRBV6-5
clone size: .
D gene: .
J gene: TRBJ2-3

CDR3 DNA: TGTGCCAGCAGTTTATCTCCTCTTGGGGGGACGGATGGCTACACCTTC
CDR3 protein: CASSLSPLGGTDGYTF
V gene: TRBV27
clone size: .
D gene: .
J gene: TRBJ1-2

CDR3 DNA: TGTACCAGCAGTGATTTAGCGGGGGGGCCAGATACGCAGTATTTT
CDR3 protein: CTSSDLAGGPDTQYF
V gene: TRBV6-1
clone size: .
D gene: TRBD2
J gene: TRBJ2-3

CDR3 DNA: TGTGCCAGCAGTGAAAGAGTAGCGGGGGGAAAAGAGACCCAGTACTTC
CDR3 protein: CASSERVAGGKETQYF
V gene: TRBV6-1
clone size: .
D gene: TRBD2
J gene: TRBJ2-5

CDR3 DNA: TGTGCCATCAGTGGTGCGCCGGGGAAAGAGACCCAGTACTTC
CDR3 protein: CAISGAPGKETQYF
V gene: TRBV10-3
clone size: .
D gene: .
J gene: TRBJ2-5

CDR3 DNA: TGTGCCAGCAGCAAGGGACTTTCAATCTCTGGAAACACCATATATTTT
CDR3 protein: CASSKGLSISGNTIYF
V gene: TRBV21-1
clone size: .
D gene: .
J gene: TRBJ1-3

CDR3 DNA: TGTGCCAGCAGCTCGGGTACAGGGAGTTACGAGCAGTACTTC
CDR3 protein: CASSSGTGSYEQYF
V gene: TRBV11-3
clone size: .
D gene: .
J gene: TRBJ2-7

CDR3 DNA: TGTGCCAGCACGTACCTACAGGGAAACACTGAAGCTTTCTTT
CDR3 protein: CASTYLQGNTEAFF
V gene: TRBV2
clone size: .
D gene: .
J gene: TRBJ1-1

CDR3 DNA: TGTGCCAGCAGCGGGGCGGGGGACCCGTTAGAAAAACTGTTTTTT
CDR3 protein: CASSGAGDPLEKLFF
V gene: TRBV7-4
clone size: .
D gene: .
J gene: TRBJ1-4

CDR3 DNA: TGTGCCAGCAGGCCAGGAAGAACACCATATAATGAAAAACTGTTTTTT
CDR3 protein: CASRPGRTPYNEKLFF
V gene: TRBV27
clone size: .
D gene: .
J gene: TRBJ1-4

CDR3 DNA: TGTGCCATCAGTGAGTCTATAGGGGCAGCCTCTAATGCCTATGGCTACACCTTC
CDR3 protein: CAISESIGAASNAYGYTF
V gene: TRBV10-3
clone size: .
D gene: .
J gene: TRBJ1-2

CDR3 DNA: TGTGCCAGCAGTGACCCCCTCAGGGGATATTCACCCCTCCACTTT
CDR3 protein: CASSDPLRGYSPLHF
V gene: TRBV6-1
clone size: .
D gene: .
J gene: TRBJ1-6

CDR3 DNA: TGTGCCAGCAGCTCGCCGATGTATCCGGGACTAGATGGGGCCGGGGAGCTGTTTTTT
CDR3 protein: CASSSPMYPGLDGAGELFF
V gene: TRBV7-9
clone size: .
D gene: TRBD2
J gene: TRBJ2-2

CDR3 DNA: TGTGCCAGCACCCGGGAAGACACAGATACGCAGTATTTT
CDR3 protein: CASTREDTDTQYF
V gene: TRBV2
clone size: .
D gene: .
J gene: TRBJ2-3

CDR3 DNA: TGCGCCAGCAGCGATAGCGGGGGGCCAGGAGATACGCAGTATTTT
CDR3 protein: CASSDSGGPGDTQYF
V gene: TRBV10-1
clone size: .
D gene: TRBD2
J gene: TRBJ2-3

CDR3 DNA: TGTGCCAACTCACTAGCGGGATCCTACAATGAGCAGTTCTTC
CDR3 protein: CANSLAGSYNEQFF
V gene: TRBV10-3
clone size: .
D gene: TRBD2
J gene: TRBJ2-1

CDR3 DNA: TGTGCCAGCAGTGAAGTCGGACAGGGGAACTATGGCTACACCTTC
CDR3 protein: CASSEVGQGNYGYTF
V gene: TRBV2
clone size: .
D gene: TRBD1
J gene: TRBJ1-2

CDR3 DNA: TGTGCCAGCAGTAATCTAGCGGGGGGAGATTACAATGAGCAGTTCTTC
CDR3 protein: CASSNLAGGDYNEQFF
V gene: TRBV6-4
clone size: .
D gene: TRBD2
J gene: TRBJ2-1

CDR3 DNA: TGTGCCAGCAGGGGACAGGGGTCGGACACTGAAGCTTTCTTT
CDR3 protein: CASRGQGSDTEAFF
V gene: TRBV6-4
clone size: .
D gene: TRBD1
J gene: TRBJ1-1

CDR3 DNA: TGCGCCAGCAGCTACTCCCCAGGGGTTGGCCAATTTTTT
CDR3 protein: CASSYSPGVGQFF
V gene: TRBV5-1
clone size: .
D gene: .
J gene: TRBJ1-4

CDR3 DNA: TGTGCCAGCAGCACCGGGGGGGGCATGAACACTGAAGCTTTCTTT
CDR3 protein: CASSTGGGMNTEAFF
V gene: TRBV7-8
clone size: .
D gene: .
J gene: TRBJ1-1

CDR3 DNA: TGTGCCAGCAGCTTTTCACCCCTTCCGGGAGGCTATGAGCAGTTCTTC
CDR3 protein: CASSFSPLPGGYEQFF
V gene: TRBV7-8
clone size: .
D gene: TRBD2
J gene: TRBJ2-1

CDR3 DNA: TGTGCCAGCTCCGACCCCGGGACAGGGTTCCACGAGCAGTACTTC
CDR3 protein: CASSDPGTGFHEQYF
V gene: TRBV19
clone size: .
D gene: TRBD1
J gene: TRBJ2-7

CDR3 DNA: TGCAGCGTCTGTGAAGAGACCCAGTACTTC
CDR3 protein: CSVCEETQYF
V gene: TRBV29-1
clone size: .
D gene: .
J gene: TRBJ2-5

CDR3 DNA: TGTGCCAGCAGCGAGTTAGCGGGGGCGCAAGAGACCCAGTACTTC
CDR3 protein: CASSELAGAQETQYF
V gene: TRBV21-1
clone size: .
D gene: .
J gene: TRBJ2-5

CDR3 DNA: TGTGCCAGCAGCGAGCTAGGGGGTTCCGGAAACACCATATATTTT
CDR3 protein: CASSELGGSGNTIYF
V gene: TRBV9
clone size: .
D gene: .
J gene: TRBJ1-3

CDR3 DNA: TGTGCCAGCAGCTTGGGAGGATTCGGGAATCAGCCCCAGCATTTT
CDR3 protein: CASSLGGFGNQPQHF
V gene: TRBV5-6
clone size: .
D gene: .
J gene: TRBJ1-5

CDR3 DNA: TGTGCCAGCAGCTTAGACGGCAGGGGGCAGGGAGGCTACACCTTC
CDR3 protein: CASSLDGRGQGGYTF
V gene: TRBV7-6
clone size: .
D gene: TRBD1
J gene: TRBJ1-2

CDR3 DNA: TGTGCTAGCAGACAGTTCACTGAAGCTTTCTTT
CDR3 protein: CASRQFTEAFF
V gene: TRBV2
clone size: .
D gene: .
J gene: TRBJ1-1

CDR3 DNA: TGTGCCAGCAGCCCCGGACTCTTACAAGAGACCCAGTACTTC
CDR3 protein: CASSPGLLQETQYF
V gene: TRBV11-2
clone size: .
D gene: .
J gene: TRBJ2-5